This record looks at one T cell receptor beta chain sequence and its context. The antigen remains undetermined. The sample comes from a study of shared clonotypes between healthy human individuals. About the study: Donors were two women and a few men aged 18 to 49. General study findings and limits: Around 4.7% was the fraction of naive CD4 clonotypes found shared across several donors. It was the few donors that limited the genetic and exposure-history diversity represented. What naive subsets generally showed was a larger estimated richness than memory subsets showed.

Germline V gene lookup returns CDR1 SGHDT and CDR2 YYEEEE. Trimming shortened V by 2 bases and J by 1 base, and 12 bases separated the two germline ends. This CDR3 is built from 15 residues. Measured with immunoSEQ multiplex PCR; TCRdb has only the in-frame clones, and not every one. The sample contains some 2.4 million clones, approximately 94% of which appear only once. The source material was naive CD4+ T cells from PBMCs. Subset denoted: CD45RA+ positively selected. This chain uses TRBV5-6 with TRBJ2-5, with unresolved D. The receptor was derived from a man aged 18 to 35 in good health. Some clones in this sample may be carry-over from other donors' samples. Written as DNA, the CDR3 is TGTGCCAGCAGCTTTTCGGTCGACCGCCAAGAGACCCAGTACTTC. Translating it yields CASSFSVDRQETQYF.